The entry below describes one T cell receptor beta chain. At least 7 million PBMCs were isolated per sample. A second roughly 7 to 12 cycle PCR used barcoded and J-beta primers. Each CDR3 protein gets one entry after TCRdb re-called the 5' RACE reads with MiXCR. This table holds some 940,000 distinct CDR3 sequences, 25% to 35% found once. These data are taken from a study of blood T cells in healthy people across ages. Germline values: CDR1 SGHRS, CDR2 YFSETQ. The CDR3 length is 13 residues. Between the trimmed V and J ends, which lost 4 bases and 7 bases, there was a span of 14 bases. The sample also formed part of further work on T cells of mothers and their children. In that study: Sequencing got over 9.5 million TCR beta CDR3 reads from each mother and a few million from each child.

This TCR was sampled from a middle-aged woman in good health. The chain has TRBV5-1 and TRBJ1-2, with D possibly being TRBD1 (6 bases). Sequencing used blood. CDR3 region: CASSGNRVGGYTF. The DNA of the CDR3 is TGCGCCAGCAGCGGGAACAGGGTCGGTGGCTACACCTTC.